This T cell receptor beta chain was observed in a study of cytomegalovirus exposure and HLA in healthy donors. CDR3 size: 17 residues. CDR1 and CDR2 (germline): SNHLY, FYNNEI. The V segment lost 5 bases and the J segment 0 bases; nucleotides outside the gene matches: 12. PCR primers comprised 60 Vbeta and 13 Jbeta primers. As processed by the authors: Roughly 11 million of the about 80 million unique TCR beta chains counted in a later analysis were shared. Repertoires were generated with immunoSEQ multiplex PCR, while TCRdb's copy carries only in-frame clones and drops some. V and J calls and clone size are as listed in that table; D and trimming were resolved from the DNA. The data hold over 85,000 clones, with 75% to 90% observed a single time.

The sequenced sample was PBMCs. The sequence was collected from a man aged 35 to 55 in good health and CMV-seronegative. The V gene is TRBV2, the J gene TRBJ2-5; 7 positions match TRBD2. DNA for the CDR3: TGTGCCAGCAGTTCATCGACGGGGGGACGGTACCAAGAGACCCAGTACTTC. Protein: CASSSSTGGRYQETQYF.